The 10 T cell receptor beta chains below all came from one sample that was sequenced in a study of cytomegalovirus exposure and HLA in healthy donors (dated by TCRdb to the late 2010s). Library generation was performed with the immunoSEQ multiplex PCR assay. For the multiplex PCR, a mixture combining 60 forward primers for TCR Vbeta segments and 13 reverse primers for TCR Jbeta segments was used. TCRdb limited this immuneACCESS table to in-frame rearrangements with V and J called. A share of clones is missing; checked studies link under half to unresolved V genes, and the rest is unexplained. In all, the sample holds 150,000 to 200,000 clones, and 60% to 85% of those were seen once. Approximately 1.5% of the sample belongs to the ten largest clones. The sequencing sample was made of PBMCs. The receptors originated from a girl between 5 and 17 years old in good health and CMV-seropositive.

The CDR3 DNA sequence: TGCGCCAGCAGCCAAGAGGGACAGGGGGCCTACGAGCAGTACTTC. It yields the protein CASSQEGQGAYEQYF. The chain carries TRBV4-3 and TRBJ2-7, with TRBD1 matching over 11 bases. V was pared by 0 bases and J by 2 bases, with 0 bases of the junction left unmatched. Germline CDR1 is LGHNA and CDR2 is YSLEER. This CDR3 comprises 15 residues.

The V call is TRBV5-6, the J call TRBJ1-5, with a tentative D call TRBD1 (6 bases). This CDR3 spans 16 amino acids. Germline CDR1 reads SGHDT; CDR2 reads YYEEEE. The V and J ends lost 4 bases and 2 bases respectively, with 16 bases between them. CDR3 DNA: TGTGCCAGCAGCAGCGACAAGGACAGTCGCAATCAGCCCCAGCATTTT. Its translation: CASSSDKDSRNQPQHF.

The chain recombines TRBV2 with TRBJ1-3; no reliable D call. Germline CDR1 and CDR2: SNHLY and FYNNEI. The CDR3 runs 15 residues. Trimming shortened V by 4 bases and J by 4 bases, and 14 bases separated the two germline ends. CDR3 sequence (DNA): TGTGCCAGCAGTGTTCCTCGGGGTCCCGGAAACACCATATATTTT. This sequence encodes CASSVPRGPGNTIYF.

The V and J genes are TRBV9 and TRBJ1-2; D is unresolved. The germline V gene encodes CDR1 SGDLS and CDR2 YYNGEE. The CDR3 sequence is 14 residues long. V lost 4 bases and J 3 bases, leaving 13 bases between the germline ends. The CDR3 nucleotides read TGTGCCAGCAGCTCCCGGGGTTTCGACTATGGCTACACCTTC. This sequence encodes CASSSRGFDYGYTF.

The rearrangement links TRBV7-2 to TRBJ2-7; D unclear. The ends were cut back, 0 bases at V and 1 base at J, with 4 bases in the middle. This CDR3 comprises 13 residues. CDR1 is SGHTA, CDR2 FQGNSA, per germline. The CDR3 bases are TGTGCCAGCAGCTTAGCGTCATCCTACGAGCAGTACTTC. Encoded protein: CASSLASSYEQYF.

For the CDR3, the DNA is TGTGCCAGCAGCCTGACGTCAGGGTCGAGTCAGCCCCAGCATTTT. Translated, it gives CASSLTSGSSQPQHF. The chain is built from TRBV27 and TRBJ1-5, with D maybe TRBD1 (5 bases). This CDR3 spans 15 amino acids. Trimming removed 6 bases at V and 6 bases at J, with 18 bases between. The germline CDR1 and CDR2 sequences are MNHEY and SMNVEV (reference sequence).

This chain uses TRBV18 with TRBJ1-3; D is unclear. Germline V CDR1 and CDR2: KGHSH, LQKENI. V was shortened by 1 base and J by 2 bases, with 15 bases between the two germline ends. CDR3 size: 17 residues. CDR3 loop: CASSPLPWADAGNTIYF. CDR3 bases: TGTGCCAGCTCACCACTGCCGTGGGCAGACGCTGGAAACACCATATATTTT.

This clone was observed a few times. The rearrangement links TRBV7-6 to TRBJ2-7; 9 bases line up with TRBD1. This CDR3 comprises 16 residues. V shed 1 base and J 2 bases; nucleotides not matched to a gene: 6. CDR1 is SGHVS, CDR2 FNYEAQ, per germline. The DNA of the CDR3 is TGTGCCAGCAGCTTAGAGGAGGGACAGGGTCCCTACGAGCAGTACTTC. It codes for CASSLEEGQGPYEQYF.

The rearrangement links TRBV18 to TRBJ2-2, with D perhaps matching TRBD2 (6 bases). The CDR3 totals 15 residues. Germline loops: CDR1 KGHSH, CDR2 LQKENI. Trimming pared 0 bases from V and 7 bases from J, leaving 12 bases between. This chain's CDR3 is CASSPPGLFGGELFF. CDR3 sequence (DNA): TGTGCCAGCTCACCACCGGGACTCTTTGGCGGGGAGCTGTTTTTT.

This chain links TRBV10-3 with TRBJ2-7; possible D gene TRBD1, 5 bases. CDR1 and CDR2 from the germline V gene are ENHRY and SYGVKD. The CDR3 runs to 13 residues. Trimming pared 5 bases from V and 2 bases from J, leaving 10 bases between. This CDR3 reads CAISSQGPYEQYF. DNA for the CDR3: TGTGCCATCAGTTCTCAGGGCCCCTACGAGCAGTACTTC.